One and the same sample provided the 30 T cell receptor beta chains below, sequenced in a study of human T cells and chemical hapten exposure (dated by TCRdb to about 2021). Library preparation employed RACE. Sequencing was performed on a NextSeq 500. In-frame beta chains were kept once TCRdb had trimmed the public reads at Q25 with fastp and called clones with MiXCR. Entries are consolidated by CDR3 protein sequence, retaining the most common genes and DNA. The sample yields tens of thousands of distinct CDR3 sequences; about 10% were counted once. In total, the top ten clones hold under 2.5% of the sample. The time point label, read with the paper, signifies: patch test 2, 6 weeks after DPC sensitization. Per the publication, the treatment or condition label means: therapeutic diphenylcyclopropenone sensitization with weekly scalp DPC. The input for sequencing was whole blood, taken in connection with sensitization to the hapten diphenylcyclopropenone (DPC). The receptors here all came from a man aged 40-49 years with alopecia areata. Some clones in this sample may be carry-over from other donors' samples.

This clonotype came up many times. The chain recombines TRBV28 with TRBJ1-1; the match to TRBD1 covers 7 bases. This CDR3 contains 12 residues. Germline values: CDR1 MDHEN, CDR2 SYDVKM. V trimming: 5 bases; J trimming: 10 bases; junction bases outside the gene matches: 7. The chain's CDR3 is CASSLTQGRAFF. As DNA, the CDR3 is TGTGCCAGCAGTCTCACACAGGGGCGAGCTTTCTTT.

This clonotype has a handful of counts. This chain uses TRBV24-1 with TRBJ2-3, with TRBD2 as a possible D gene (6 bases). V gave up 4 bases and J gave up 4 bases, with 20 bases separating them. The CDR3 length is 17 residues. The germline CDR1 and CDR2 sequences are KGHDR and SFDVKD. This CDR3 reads CATSEPQDARGPDTQYF. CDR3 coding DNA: TGTGCCACCAGTGAACCGCAGGATGCGCGGGGCCCAGATACGCAGTATTTT.

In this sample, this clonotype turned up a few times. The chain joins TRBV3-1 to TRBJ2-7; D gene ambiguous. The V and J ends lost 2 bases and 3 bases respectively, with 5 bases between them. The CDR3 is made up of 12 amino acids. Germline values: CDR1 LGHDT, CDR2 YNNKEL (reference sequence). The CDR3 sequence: CASSQNHYEQYV. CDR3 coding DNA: TGTGCCAGCAGCCAAAACCACTACGAGCAGTACGTC.

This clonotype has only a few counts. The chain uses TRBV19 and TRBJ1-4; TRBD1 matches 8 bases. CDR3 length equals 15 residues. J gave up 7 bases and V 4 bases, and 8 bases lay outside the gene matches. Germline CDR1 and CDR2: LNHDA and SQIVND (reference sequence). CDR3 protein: CASSTPGQALEKLFF. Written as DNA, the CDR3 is TGTGCCAGTAGTACGCCGGGACAGGCTCTTGAAAAACTGTTTTTT.

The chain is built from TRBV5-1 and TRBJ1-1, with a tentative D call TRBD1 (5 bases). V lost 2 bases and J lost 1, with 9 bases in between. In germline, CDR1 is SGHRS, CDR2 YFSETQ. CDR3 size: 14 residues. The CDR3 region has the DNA TGCGCCAGCAGCTTCGGACAACAGAACACTGAAGCTTTCTTT. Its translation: CASSFGQQNTEAFF.

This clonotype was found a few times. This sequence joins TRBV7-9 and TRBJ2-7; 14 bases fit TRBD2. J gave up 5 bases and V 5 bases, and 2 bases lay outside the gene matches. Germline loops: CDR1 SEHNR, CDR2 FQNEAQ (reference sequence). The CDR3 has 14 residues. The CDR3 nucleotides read TGTGCCAGCAGCGTGGGACTAGCGGGAGACGAGCAGTACTTC. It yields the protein CASSVGLAGDEQYF.

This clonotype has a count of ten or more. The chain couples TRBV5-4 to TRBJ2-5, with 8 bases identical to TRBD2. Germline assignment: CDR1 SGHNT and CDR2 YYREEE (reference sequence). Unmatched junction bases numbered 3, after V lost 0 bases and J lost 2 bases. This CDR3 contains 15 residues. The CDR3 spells CASSLVVAGQETQYF. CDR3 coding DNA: TGTGCCAGCAGCTTGGTAGTAGCGGGGCAAGAGACCCAGTACTTC. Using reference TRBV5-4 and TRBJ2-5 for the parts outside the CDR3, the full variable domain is ETGVTQSPTHLIKTRGQQVTLRCSSQSGHNTVSWYQQALGQGPQFIFQYYREEENGRGNFPPRFSGLQFPNYSSELNVNALELDDSALYLCASSLVVAGQETQYFGPGTRLLVL.

The CDR3 region has the DNA TGTGCCAGCAGCGCACGGGACGTCCTCCAAGAGACCCAGTACTTC. This codes for CASSARDVLQETQYF. The V gene is TRBV7-2, the J gene TRBJ2-5, with D tentatively TRBD1 or TRBD2 (5 bases each). The CDR3 covers 15 residues. Germline V gene sequence: CDR1 SGHTA, CDR2 FQGNSA. Trimming removed 5 bases from V and 1 base from J, with 14 bases in between.

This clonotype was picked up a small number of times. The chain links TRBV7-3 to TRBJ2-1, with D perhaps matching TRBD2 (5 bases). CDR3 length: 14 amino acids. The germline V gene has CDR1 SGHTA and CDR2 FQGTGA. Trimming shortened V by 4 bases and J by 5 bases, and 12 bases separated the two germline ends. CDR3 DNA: TGTGCCAGCAGCTCCCCAAGCGGCCACAATGAGCAGTTCTTC. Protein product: CASSSPSGHNEQFF.

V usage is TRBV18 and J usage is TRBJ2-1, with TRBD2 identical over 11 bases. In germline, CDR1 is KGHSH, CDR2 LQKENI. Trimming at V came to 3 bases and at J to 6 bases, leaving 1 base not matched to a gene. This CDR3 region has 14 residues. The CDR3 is CASSPGTSGNEQFF. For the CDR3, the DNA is TGTGCCAGCTCACCCGGGACTAGCGGCAATGAGCAGTTCTTC.

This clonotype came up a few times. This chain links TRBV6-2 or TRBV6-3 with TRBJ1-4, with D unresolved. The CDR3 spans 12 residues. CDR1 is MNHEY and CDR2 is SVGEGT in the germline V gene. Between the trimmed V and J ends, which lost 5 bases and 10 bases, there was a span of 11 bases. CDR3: CASSTTEPKLFF. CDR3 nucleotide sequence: TGTGCCAGCAGTACGACGGAGCCAAAACTGTTTTTT.

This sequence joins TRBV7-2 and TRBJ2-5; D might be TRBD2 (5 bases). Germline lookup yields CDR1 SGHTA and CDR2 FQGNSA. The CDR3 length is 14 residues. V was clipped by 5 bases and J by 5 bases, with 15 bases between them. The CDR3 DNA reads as TGTGCCAGCAGCCCAGGACTGTTGCCCGAGACCCAGTACTTC. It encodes CASSPGLLPETQYF.

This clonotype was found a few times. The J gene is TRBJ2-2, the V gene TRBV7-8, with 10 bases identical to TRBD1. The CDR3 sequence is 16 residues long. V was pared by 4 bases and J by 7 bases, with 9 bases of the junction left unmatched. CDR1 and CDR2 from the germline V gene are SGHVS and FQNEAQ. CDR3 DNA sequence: TGTGCCAGCAGCTCCCAGGGACAGGGGCTTCACGGGGAGCTGTTTTTT. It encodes CASSSQGQGLHGELFF.

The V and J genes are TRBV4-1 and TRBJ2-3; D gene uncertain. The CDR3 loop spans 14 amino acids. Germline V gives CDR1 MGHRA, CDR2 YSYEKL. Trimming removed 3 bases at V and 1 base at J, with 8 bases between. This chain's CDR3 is CASSQSRGTDTQYF. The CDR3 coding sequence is TGCGCCAGCAGCCAGTCAAGAGGCACAGATACGCAGTATTTT.

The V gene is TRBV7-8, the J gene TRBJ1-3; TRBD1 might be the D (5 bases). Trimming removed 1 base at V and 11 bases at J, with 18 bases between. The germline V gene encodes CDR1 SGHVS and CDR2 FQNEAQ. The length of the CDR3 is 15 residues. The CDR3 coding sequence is TGTGCCAGCAGCTTAGAAGGGCAGGGTAGATGGGCCATATATTTT. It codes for CASSLEGQGRWAIYF.

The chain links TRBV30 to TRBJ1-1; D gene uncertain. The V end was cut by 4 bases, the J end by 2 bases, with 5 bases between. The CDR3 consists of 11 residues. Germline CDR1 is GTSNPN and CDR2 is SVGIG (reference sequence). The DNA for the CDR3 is TGTGCCTGGACAGTTAACACTGAAGCTTTCTTT. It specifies CAWTVNTEAFF.

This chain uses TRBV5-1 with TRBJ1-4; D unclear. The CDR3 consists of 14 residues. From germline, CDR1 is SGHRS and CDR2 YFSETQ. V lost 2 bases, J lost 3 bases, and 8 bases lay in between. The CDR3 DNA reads TGCGCCAGCAGCTTTCAGGAGCCTAATGAAAAACTGTTTTTT. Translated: CASSFQEPNEKLFF.

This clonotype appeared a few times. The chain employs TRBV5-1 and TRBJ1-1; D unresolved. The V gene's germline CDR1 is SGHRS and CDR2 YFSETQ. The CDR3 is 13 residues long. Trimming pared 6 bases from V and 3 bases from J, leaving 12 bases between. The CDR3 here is CASKLLTHTEAFF. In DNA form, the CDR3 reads TGCGCCAGCAAATTATTGACCCACACTGAAGCTTTCTTT.

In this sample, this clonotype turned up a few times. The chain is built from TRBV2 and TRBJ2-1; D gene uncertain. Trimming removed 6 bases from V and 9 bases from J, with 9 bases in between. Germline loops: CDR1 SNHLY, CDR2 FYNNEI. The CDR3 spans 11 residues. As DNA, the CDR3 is TGTGCCAGCAGAGCCACCGTTGAGCAGTTCTTC. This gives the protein CASRATVEQFF.

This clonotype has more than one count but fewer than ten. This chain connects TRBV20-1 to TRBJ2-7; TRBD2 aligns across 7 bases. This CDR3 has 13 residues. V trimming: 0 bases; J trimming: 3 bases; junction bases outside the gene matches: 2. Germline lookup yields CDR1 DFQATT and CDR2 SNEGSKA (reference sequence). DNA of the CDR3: TGCAGTGCTAGAGATGGCGGGGGCTACGAGCAGTACTTC. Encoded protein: CSARDGGGYEQYF.

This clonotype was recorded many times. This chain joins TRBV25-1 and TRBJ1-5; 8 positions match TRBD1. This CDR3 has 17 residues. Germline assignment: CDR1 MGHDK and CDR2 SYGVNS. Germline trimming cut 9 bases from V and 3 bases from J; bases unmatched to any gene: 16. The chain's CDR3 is CASTNRTQGADNQPQHF. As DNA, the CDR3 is TGTGCCAGTACAAACAGAACGCAGGGGGCGGACAATCAGCCCCAGCATTTT.

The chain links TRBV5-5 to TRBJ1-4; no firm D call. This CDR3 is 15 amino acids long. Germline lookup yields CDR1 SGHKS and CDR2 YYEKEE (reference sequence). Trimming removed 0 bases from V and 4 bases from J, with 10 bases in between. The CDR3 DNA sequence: TGTGCCAGCAGCTTGGACCCTAATAGTAATGAAAAACTGTTTTTT. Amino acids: CASSLDPNSNEKLFF. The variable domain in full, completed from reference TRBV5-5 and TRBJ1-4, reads DAGVTQSPTHLIKTRGQQVTLRCSPISGHKSVSWYQQVLGQGPQFIFQYYEKEERGRGNFPDRFSARQFPNYSSELNVNALLLGDSALYLCASSLDPNSNEKLFFGSGTQLSVL.

CDR3 sequence reads: CASSAKNIQYF. The CDR3 nucleotides are TGTGCCAGCAGTGCCAAAAACATTCAGTACTTC. This chain uses TRBV2 with TRBJ2-4; no definite D call. The CDR3 totals 11 residues. Germline lookup yields CDR1 SNHLY and CDR2 FYNNEI. V lost 4 bases and J lost 2, with 0 bases in between.

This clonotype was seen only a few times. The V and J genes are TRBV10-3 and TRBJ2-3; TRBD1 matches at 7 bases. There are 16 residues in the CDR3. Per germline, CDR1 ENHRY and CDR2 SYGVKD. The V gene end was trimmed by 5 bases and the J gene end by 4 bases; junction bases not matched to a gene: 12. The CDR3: CAISTAGQAGADTQYF. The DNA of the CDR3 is TGTGCCATCAGTACCGCCGGACAGGCAGGCGCAGATACGCAGTATTTT.

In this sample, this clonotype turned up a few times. The CDR3 bases are TGTGCCAGCAAACAGGGTTTTTCTGGGGCCAACGTCCTGACTTTC. Its protein is CASKQGFSGANVLTF. The genes are TRBV9 and TRBJ2-6, with D perhaps matching TRBD1 (6 bases). From germline, CDR1 is SGDLS and CDR2 YYNGEE. This CDR3 region has 15 residues. The V gene lost 6 bases and the J gene lost 1 base, with 11 bases spanning the gap.

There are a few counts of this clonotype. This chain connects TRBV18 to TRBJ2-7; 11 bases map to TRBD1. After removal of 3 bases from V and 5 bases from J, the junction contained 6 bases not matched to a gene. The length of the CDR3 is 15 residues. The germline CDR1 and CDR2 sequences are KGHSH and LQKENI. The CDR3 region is CASSPLGTGGNEQYF. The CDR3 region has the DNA TGTGCCAGCTCACCCCTCGGGACAGGGGGAAACGAGCAGTACTTC.

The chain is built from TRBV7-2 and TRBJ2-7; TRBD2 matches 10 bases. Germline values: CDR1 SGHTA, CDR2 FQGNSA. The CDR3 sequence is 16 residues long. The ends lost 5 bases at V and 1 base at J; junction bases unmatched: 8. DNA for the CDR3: TGTGCCAGCAGCCTCGAACTAGCGGGAATTTCCTACGAGCAGTACTTC. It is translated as CASSLELAGISYEQYF.

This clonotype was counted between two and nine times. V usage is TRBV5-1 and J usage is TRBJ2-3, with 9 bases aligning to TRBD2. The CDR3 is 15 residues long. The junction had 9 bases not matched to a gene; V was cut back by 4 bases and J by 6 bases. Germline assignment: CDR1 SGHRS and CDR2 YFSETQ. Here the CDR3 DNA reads TGCGCCAGCAGCCCGGCCCTAAGCGGGAGGGATACGCAGTATTTT. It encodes CASSPALSGRDTQYF.

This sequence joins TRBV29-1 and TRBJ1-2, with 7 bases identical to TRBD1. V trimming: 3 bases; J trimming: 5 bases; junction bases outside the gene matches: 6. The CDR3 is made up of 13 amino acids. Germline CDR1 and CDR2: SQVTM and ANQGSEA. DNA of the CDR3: TGCAGCGTTGAGACCGGGACAGTGTATGGCTACACCTTC. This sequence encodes CSVETGTVYGYTF. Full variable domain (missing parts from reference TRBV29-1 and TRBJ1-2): SAVISQKPSRDICQRGTSLTIQCQVDSQVTMMFWYRQQPGQSLTLIATANQGSEATYESGFVIDKFPISRPNLTFSTLTVSNMSPEDSSIYLCSVETGTVYGYTFGSGTRLTVV.

In DNA, the CDR3 is TGTGCCAGCAGCATAACCGGGACGAAGAGCTCCTACGAGCAGTACTTC. It specifies CASSITGTKSSYEQYF. The rearrangement uses TRBV6-5 and TRBJ2-7; TRBD1 or TRBD2 may be the D gene (5 bases each). This CDR3 comprises 16 residues. With 6 bases removed from V and 0 bases from J, the gap between germline ends came to 18 bases. Germline CDR1 and CDR2: MNHEY and SVGAGI.